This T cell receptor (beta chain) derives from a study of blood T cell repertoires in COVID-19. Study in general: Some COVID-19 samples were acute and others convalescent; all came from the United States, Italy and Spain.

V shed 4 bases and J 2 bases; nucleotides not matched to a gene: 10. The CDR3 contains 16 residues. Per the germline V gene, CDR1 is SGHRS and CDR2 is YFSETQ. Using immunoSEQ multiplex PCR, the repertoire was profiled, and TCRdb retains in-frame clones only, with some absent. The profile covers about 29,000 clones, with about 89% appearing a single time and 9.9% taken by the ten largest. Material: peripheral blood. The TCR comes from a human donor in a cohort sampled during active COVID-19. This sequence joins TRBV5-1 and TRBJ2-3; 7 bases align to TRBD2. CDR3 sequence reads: CASSDAAGGNTDTQYF. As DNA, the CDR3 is TGCGCCAGCAGCGATGCGGCCGGGGGGAACACAGATACGCAGTATTTT. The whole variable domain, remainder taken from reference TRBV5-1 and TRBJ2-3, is KAGVTQTPRYLIKTRGQQVTLSCSPISGHRSVSWYQQTPGQGLQFLFEYFSETQRNKGNFPGRFSGRQFSNSRSEMNVSTLELGDSALYLCASSDAAGGNTDTQYFGPGTRLTVL.